A single sample is the source of the 29 T cell receptor beta chains below, sequenced in a study of siplizumab effects on memory and regulatory T cells. The data were produced by immunoSEQ multiplex PCR, yet TCRdb's version contains in-frame clones alone and is incomplete. The sample has 50,000 to 75,000 clones, 95% to 98% seen once. Sequenced input: naive CD8+ T cells sorted from blood. Receptors were obtained from a human donor in good health.

The chain uses TRBV18 and TRBJ2-3; D perhaps matches TRBD1 (6 bases). The CDR3 runs 15 residues. Germline V CDR1 and CDR2: KGHSH, LQKENI. V was shortened by 0 bases and J by 1 base, with 8 bases between the two germline ends. The CDR3: CASSPPAGGTDTQYF. The CDR3 coding sequence is TGTGCCAGCTCACCACCCGCAGGGGGCACAGATACGCAGTATTTT.

The rearrangement uses TRBV27 and TRBJ2-1, with 12 bases that match TRBD1. Germline CDR1 MNHEY, CDR2 SMNVEV (reference sequence). V was clipped by 5 bases and J by 9 bases; unmatched bases: 8. The CDR3 runs 15 residues. CDR3 DNA: TGTGCCAGCAGTCCAGGGACAGGGGGCGGGGTTGAGCAGTTCTTC. Its translation: CASSPGTGGGVEQFF.

The J gene is TRBJ2-2, the V gene TRBV4-1, with D hard to call. The CDR3 runs to 14 residues. Germline assignment: CDR1 MGHRA and CDR2 YSYEKL. V dropped 1 base and J dropped 0 bases, with 3 bases sitting between them. DNA of the CDR3: TGCGCCAGCAGCCAAGTCACGAACACCGGGGAGCTGTTTTTT. Translation: CASSQVTNTGELFF.

The chain is built from TRBV5-1 and TRBJ1-1, with a possible D match to TRBD1 (6 bases). In germline, CDR1 is SGHRS, CDR2 YFSETQ. This CDR3 has 16 amino acids. Trimming pared 5 bases from V and 1 base from J, leaving 18 bases between. CDR3 in DNA: TGCGCCAGCAGTCCTTCTACAGGGTCCGCGAACACTGAAGCTTTCTTT. Translation: CASSPSTGSANTEAFF. The full variable domain, in which reference TRBV5-1 and TRBJ1-1 provide the parts outside the CDR3, is KAGVTQTPRYLIKTRGQQVTLSCSPISGHRSVSWYQQTPGQGLQFLFEYFSETQRNKGNFPGRFSGRQFSNSRSEMNVSTLELGDSALYLCASSPSTGSANTEAFFGQGTRLTVV.

The chain has TRBV19 and TRBJ2-7; D call uncertain. Trimming removed 3 bases at V and 5 bases at J, with 17 bases between. CDR1 and CDR2 (germline): LNHDA, SQIVND (reference sequence). The CDR3 sequence is 15 residues long. The CDR3 protein is CASSISGRTPNEQYF. The CDR3 DNA follows: TGTGCCAGTAGTATCTCTGGCAGGACCCCTAACGAGCAGTACTTC. Looking up the rest from reference TRBV19 and TRBJ2-7 gives the full variable domain: DGGITQSPKYLFRKEGQNVTLSCEQNLNHDAMYWYRQDPGQGLRLIYYSQIVNDFQKGDIAEGYSVSREKKESFPLTVTSAQKNPTAFYLCASSISGRTPNEQYFGPGTRLTVT.

The chain links TRBV7-3 to TRBJ2-1, with 9 bases that match TRBD2. The CDR3 covers 16 residues. Germline values: CDR1 SGHTA, CDR2 FQGTGA. The V segment lost 5 bases and the J segment 3 bases; nucleotides outside the gene matches: 8. The CDR3 nucleotides read TGTGCCAGCAGCCCTTATAGCGGGGGTCTCTACAATGAGCAGTTCTTC. Encoded protein: CASSPYSGGLYNEQFF.

The DNA for the CDR3 is TGTGCCAGCAGTGATCTGGCTAGCGGCACAGATACGCAGTATTTT. It yields the protein CASSDLASGTDTQYF. The chain carries TRBV6-4 and TRBJ2-3; the D gene is possibly TRBD2 (6 bases). The germline CDR1 and CDR2 sequences are MRHNA and SNTAGT. The length of the CDR3 is 15 residues. Trimming stripped 3 bases from V and 1 base from J, with 11 bases between.

In its sample, this clone was seen once. The rearrangement uses TRBV30 and TRBJ2-3; tentative D call: TRBD1 (6 bases). Germline V gene sequence: CDR1 GTSNPN, CDR2 SVGIG (reference sequence). The CDR3 runs to 16 residues. Trimming left V 0 bases short and J 5 bases short, with 18 bases between. The CDR3 region is CAWSVRAGAFGDTQYF. CDR3 nucleotides: TGTGCCTGGAGTGTACGGGCAGGGGCCTTCGGAGATACGCAGTATTTT.

This chain joins TRBV28 and TRBJ2-7; TRBD2 aligns across 10 bases. This CDR3 region has 16 residues. After removal of 4 bases from V and 4 bases from J, the junction contained 10 bases not matched to a gene. Germline loops: CDR1 MDHEN, CDR2 SYDVKM. The chain's CDR3 is CASSWSGGADLYEQYF. For the CDR3, the DNA is TGTGCCAGCAGTTGGAGCGGGGGGGCCGATTTGTACGAGCAGTACTTC.

The rearrangement uses TRBV4-3 and TRBJ1-1, with 7 bases fitting TRBD1. The trim removed 4 bases at V and 3 bases at J, leaving 2 bases unmatched. This CDR3 has 13 amino acids. Germline-derived CDR1 and CDR2 are LGHNA and YSLEER. The CDR3 sequence: CASSLTGDTEAFF. The CDR3 DNA reads as TGCGCCAGCAGCCTAACAGGGGACACTGAAGCTTTCTTT.

CDR3 loop: CASSGGDMNTEAFF. The CDR3 bases are TGTGCCAGCAGCGGGGGAGACATGAACACTGAAGCTTTCTTT. The chain recombines TRBV9 with TRBJ1-1; D is undetermined. Germline loops: CDR1 SGDLS, CDR2 YYNGEE. The CDR3 totals 14 residues. The V end was cut by 3 bases, the J end by 0 bases, with 9 bases between. The whole variable domain, filled in from reference TRBV9 and TRBJ1-1, reads DSGVTQTPKHLITATGQRVTLRCSPRSGDLSVYWYQQSLDQGLQFLIQYYNGEERAKGNILERFSAQQFPDLHSELNLSSLELGDSALYFCASSGGDMNTEAFFGQGTRLTVV.

This chain connects TRBV30 to TRBJ1-1; no definite D call. V was trimmed by 5 bases and J by 7 bases, leaving 11 bases between them. The CDR3 loop spans 11 amino acids. Per germline, CDR1 GTSNPN and CDR2 SVGIG (reference sequence). The CDR3 DNA reads as TGTGCCTGGTTCGGAGGGCATGAAGCTTTCTTT. It encodes CAWFGGHEAFF.

This clone came up once. This rearrangement joins TRBV19 to TRBJ2-1; TRBD2 matches 16 bases. CDR1 LNHDA and CDR2 SQIVND come from the germline V gene (reference sequence). The ends lost 9 bases at V and 9 bases at J; junction bases unmatched: 8. The CDR3 is 15 residues long. CDR3 bases: TGTGCCAGCAGCGGGACTAGCGGGGGGGCAGGTGAGCAGTTCTTC. Its protein product is CASSGTSGGAGEQFF.

This CDR3 reads CASSDRDNQPQHF. The CDR3, as DNA: TGTGCCAGCAGCGACAGAGACAATCAGCCCCAGCATTTT. The chain employs TRBV28 and TRBJ1-5; weak D call: TRBD1 (5 bases). Germline V gene data show CDR1 as MDHEN and CDR2 as SYDVKM. The V gene lost 6 bases and the J gene lost 3 bases, with 9 bases spanning the gap. The CDR3 totals 13 residues.

This rearrangement joins TRBV15 to TRBJ2-3; 7 nucleotides line up with TRBD2. The J segment lost 2 bases and the V segment lost 2 bases, leaving 10 bases of the junction unmatched. Germline V gene data show CDR1 as LNHNV and CDR2 as YYDKDF (reference sequence). This CDR3 is 17 amino acids long. As DNA, the CDR3 is TGTGCCACCAGCAGAAATCCGGGACTACCCCTCACAGATACGCAGTATTTT. As protein: CATSRNPGLPLTDTQYF.

The rearrangement joins TRBV19 to TRBJ2-5; a possible D gene is TRBD1 (5 bases). The CDR3 spans 16 residues. Germline V gene lookup returns CDR1 LNHDA and CDR2 SQIVND (reference sequence). Trimming took 6 bases from V and 7 from J, leaving 24 bases between them. The CDR3 spells CASRPSGRSPQGTQYF. As DNA, the CDR3 is TGTGCCAGTAGACCTTCCGGCAGGTCGCCTCAGGGGACCCAGTACTTC.

The chain employs TRBV7-3 and TRBJ2-1; D tentatively reads TRBD1 or TRBD2 (6 bases each). The germline V gene encodes CDR1 SGHTA and CDR2 FQGTGA. This CDR3 is 14 amino acids long. V dropped 1 base and J dropped 7 bases, with 11 bases sitting between them. CDR3 amino acids: CASSLNGGLNEQFF. As DNA, the CDR3 is TGTGCCAGCAGCTTAAACGGGGGCCTGAATGAGCAGTTCTTC.

The gene calls are TRBV4-3 and TRBJ1-4, with D possibly being TRBD1 (5 bases). CDR1 and CDR2 from the germline V gene are LGHNA and YSLEER. This CDR3 is 15 amino acids long. Trimming cost V 3 bases and J 4 bases, with 12 bases left between them. CDR3 protein: CASSHGDVDNEKLFF. The CDR3 DNA follows: TGCGCCAGCAGCCATGGGGACGTAGATAATGAAAAACTGTTTTTT.

The chain joins TRBV13 to TRBJ2-1; 8 bases map to TRBD1. With 4 bases clipped from V and 5 bases from J, the junction kept 4 bases outside the gene matches. CDR1 PRHDT and CDR2 FYEKMQ come from the germline V gene (reference sequence). The CDR3 is 14 amino acids. The CDR3 region has the DNA TGTGCCAGCAGCTCAGACAGGGGTCACAATGAGCAGTTCTTC. Translation: CASSSDRGHNEQFF.

The rearrangement joins TRBV6-1 to TRBJ2-1; TRBD2 matches 9 bases. The CDR3 is made up of 15 amino acids. CDR1 is MNHNS and CDR2 is SASEGT in the germline V gene. V lost 7 bases and J lost 6; bases outside the gene matches: 10. CDR3 region: CASTPIGGGANEQFF. The DNA for the CDR3 is TGTGCCAGCACCCCAATAGGCGGGGGGGCCAATGAGCAGTTCTTC.

The rearrangement links TRBV6-1 to TRBJ2-2; 7 bases map to TRBD2. CDR3 size: 15 residues. Per germline, CDR1 MNHNS and CDR2 SASEGT. V lost 2 bases to trimming and J lost 6 bases; unmatched junction nucleotides: 6. The chain's CDR3 is CASSEKSGVAGELFF. CDR3 coding DNA: TGTGCCAGCAGTGAAAAAAGCGGGGTGGCCGGGGAGCTGTTTTTT.

The V and J genes are TRBV4-3 and TRBJ2-1; D may be TRBD2 (6 bases). The CDR3 has 15 residues. V dropped 4 bases and J dropped 10 bases, with 20 bases sitting between them. Germline V gene data show CDR1 as LGHNA and CDR2 as YSLEER. CDR3 region: CASSPLAGTEREQFF. The CDR3 bases are TGCGCCAGCAGCCCGCTGGCGGGGACTGAGCGAGAGCAGTTCTTC.

The CDR3 reads CASSQDEGMDSYNSPLHF. In DNA, the CDR3 is TGCGCCAGCAGCCAAGATGAGGGGATGGACTCCTATAATTCACCCCTCCACTTT. V is TRBV4-1 and J is TRBJ1-6; D perhaps matches TRBD1 (5 bases). V dropped 0 bases and J dropped 0 bases, with 12 bases sitting between them. The germline V gene has CDR1 MGHRA and CDR2 YSYEKL. The CDR3 is 18 residues long.

This chain connects TRBV5-6 to TRBJ1-2; D not certain. There are 14 residues in the CDR3. With 0 bases removed from V and 7 bases from J, the gap between germline ends came to 13 bases. From germline, CDR1 is SGHDT and CDR2 YYEEEE. The CDR3: CASSLGQVEFGYTF. The CDR3 DNA is TGTGCCAGCAGCTTGGGGCAGGTGGAGTTTGGCTACACCTTC.

This chain connects TRBV2 to TRBJ1-6; D might be TRBD1 (6 bases). The CDR3 consists of 16 residues. Per the germline V gene, CDR1 is SNHLY and CDR2 is FYNNEI. The ends were cut back, 7 bases at V and 1 base at J, with 14 bases in the middle. The CDR3 nucleotides are TGTGCCAGCACCGAGGGGGGGGAATCCTATAATTCACCCCTCCACTTT. It is translated as CASTEGGESYNSPLHF.

The table lists this clone with a few counts. The chain has TRBV27 and TRBJ1-5; no clear D. This CDR3 region has 12 residues. Germline-derived CDR1 and CDR2 are MNHEY and SMNVEV (reference sequence). The ends were cut back, 8 bases at V and 2 bases at J, with 7 bases in the middle. CDR3 in DNA: TGTGCCAGCTCCCCGGGCAATCAGCCCCAGCATTTT. Translated: CASSPGNQPQHF.

This chain links TRBV9 with TRBJ1-4, with 9 bases that match TRBD1. CDR3 length: 16 residues. The germline gives CDR1 SGDLS, CDR2 YYNGEE. With V trimmed by 3 bases and J by 5 bases, 8 bases remained unmatched. The CDR3 here is CASSAGLGTGNEKLFF. The CDR3 nucleotides read TGTGCCAGCAGCGCCGGCCTTGGGACAGGGAATGAAAAACTGTTTTTT.

This chain uses TRBV5-4 with TRBJ2-1; D is undetermined. Germline CDR1 is SGHNT and CDR2 is YYREEE (reference sequence). The CDR3 is 13 amino acids. Between the trimmed V and J ends, which lost 0 bases and 5 bases, there was a span of 6 bases. CDR3 region: CASSLGRHNEQFF. CDR3 nucleotide sequence: TGTGCCAGCAGCTTGGGGAGACACAATGAGCAGTTCTTC.

The V call is TRBV7-3, the J call TRBJ2-1; D possibly matches TRBD1 or TRBD2 (5 bases each). In germline, CDR1 is SGHTA, CDR2 FQGTGA. The length of the CDR3 is 15 residues. V lost 1 base and J lost 9, with 16 bases in between. The CDR3 reads CASSLIPGPSGEQFF. CDR3 DNA sequence: TGTGCCAGCAGCTTAATCCCGGGACCGAGCGGTGAGCAGTTCTTC.